The sample holds many counts of the clone carrying this T cell receptor (beta chain). Its target is not known. This CDR3 comprises 13 residues. The germline V gene has CDR1 MDHEN and CDR2 SYDVKM. V was trimmed by 6 bases and J by 5 bases, leaving 13 bases between them. MiXCR, applied by TCRdb to the 5' RACE reads, yields one record per CDR3 protein. The sample consists of around 510,000 distinct CDR3 sequences, around an eighth of them appearing once. This sample was taken from a study of identical twins. General study findings and limits: Sharing of beta out-of-frame sequences by twins showed a weaker excess. Fewer insertions marked abundant cord blood beta clonotypes; young adult naive trended weakly, memory not at all.

This same sample was also taken into another study, of yellow fever vaccine responses in identical twins.

Sequences were obtained from CD4+ T cells sorted from blood. This TCR was recovered from a woman aged 18-35 years in good health. This chain uses TRBV28 with TRBJ2-5; D unclear. CDR3 sequence reads: CASSSTNTETQYF. CDR3 DNA: TGTGCCAGCAGCTCAACGAATACGGAGACCCAGTACTTC.